This TCR beta chain was identified during a study of graft-versus-host responses after intestinal transplantation. The repertoire was sequenced with immunoSEQ multiplex PCR; TCRdb's copy has only in-frame clones and lacks some. The sample has around 110,000 clones; roughly 92% are singletons. The CDR3 covers 15 residues. Trimming cost V 5 bases and J 4 bases; bases outside gene matches: 6. Germline V gene sequence: CDR1 WNHNN, CDR2 SYGVQD (reference sequence). Remarks on this clone: Antigen: not known.

This chain joins TRBV10-1 and TRBJ2-1; 9 bases are shared with TRBD2. The material was unstimulated CD4+ T cells sorted from spleen or lymph node cells, obtained before transplant. The TCR originated in a human donor who was the organ donor for an intestinal transplant. CDR3 residues: CASSRGLASYNEQFF. Here the CDR3 DNA reads TGCGCCAGCAGTCGAGGACTAGCGTCATACAATGAGCAGTTCTTC.